A selection of T cell receptor beta chains follows, all from one sample in a study of blood T cells in healthy people across ages. TCRdb redid the calling of the 5' RACE reads with MiXCR, one entry per CDR3 protein. The profile covers 1 million or so distinct CDR3 sequences, with about 25% appearing a single time and about 0.72% taken by the ten largest. In addition, the sample was reused for a study of T cells of mothers and their children.

The sequenced sample was blood. The receptors shown here come from a girl aged 2 to 10 in good health. Each CDR3 is given with its conserved first and last residue. A D gene is named only where the DNA matches it firmly. Clone sizes are given selectively: once, few, many, or a class where the clone is expanded.

j_call | d_call | v_call | clone_size | cdr3_aa | cdr3_nt
TRBJ1-1 | TRBD1 | TRBV4-3 | - | CASSPHAGGNTEAFF | TGCGCCAGCAGCCCCCACGCAGGGGGGAACACTGAAGCTTTCTTT
TRBJ2-1 | TRBD2 | TRBV20-1 | few | CSAPEFRLAPNEQFF | TGCAGTGCACCCGAATTCAGACTAGCACCCAATGAGCAGTTCTTC
TRBJ2-1 | - | TRBV19 | once | CASSPYTHNEQFF | TGTGCCAGTAGTCCCTACACGCACAATGAGCAGTTCTTC
TRBJ2-7 | TRBD1 | TRBV12-3/TRBV12-4 | few | CASSFWDSNGEQYF | TGTGCCAGCAGTTTTTGGGACAGCAACGGCGAGCAGTACTTC
TRBJ1-5 | - | TRBV9 | few | CASSVGIRGTGNHPQHF | TGTGCCAGCAGCGTAGGAATCAGGGGTACGGGCAATCACCCCCAGCATTTT
TRBJ2-7 | TRBD1 | TRBV25-1 | few | CASRSIQGAGEQYF | TGTGCCAGCAGGAGCATACAGGGGGCGGGAGAGCAGTACTTC
TRBJ2-2 | TRBD2 | TRBV5-1 | - | CASSALADSTGELFF | TGCGCCAGCAGCGCCCTAGCGGATTCCACCGGGGAGCTGTTTTTT
TRBJ1-1 | - | TRBV6-5 | few | CASSYWGRVEAFF | TGTGCCAGCAGTTACTGGGGACGTGTCGAAGCTTTCTTT
TRBJ2-3 | - | TRBV6-5 | few | CASTRGGTDTQYF | TGTGCCAGCACCAGGGGAGGCACAGATACGCAGTATTTT
TRBJ2-3 | - | TRBV7-9 | few | CASSFPRGGTDTQYF | TGTGCCAGCAGCTTTCCCAGGGGAGGGACAGATACGCAGTATTTT
TRBJ2-5 | TRBD2 | TRBV5-1 | few | CASSPGGTSGTGQETQYF | TGCGCCAGCAGCCCCGGGGGGACTAGCGGGACCGGCCAAGAGACCCAGTACTTC
TRBJ2-1 | - | TRBV29-1 | few | CSVKGHWDYNEQFF | TGCAGCGTGAAGGGACATTGGGACTACAATGAGCAGTTCTTC
TRBJ2-3 | TRBD2 | TRBV20-1 | - | CSASGSAGGAPDTQYF | TGCAGTGCTAGTGGGTCGGCGGGAGGGGCGCCAGATACGCAGTATTTT
TRBJ2-1 | - | TRBV2 | - | CATSRNYNEQFF | TGTGCCACCTCTCGGAATTACAATGAGCAGTTCTTC
TRBJ2-7 | - | TRBV29-1 | - | CSVAVEGPSYEQYF | TGCAGCGTAGCTGTTGAAGGCCCTTCCTACGAGCAGTACTTC
TRBJ1-1 | - | TRBV7-2 | few | CASSLAAANTEAFF | TGTGCCAGCAGCTTAGCAGCAGCGAACACTGAAGCTTTCTTT
TRBJ2-5 | - | TRBV29-1 | - | CSVQQATLQETQYF | TGCAGCGTCCAACAGGCGACCTTGCAAGAGACCCAGTACTTC
TRBJ2-1 | - | TRBV13 | - | CASSLNVEAEQFF | TGTGCCAGCAGCCTGAACGTAGAGGCTGAGCAGTTCTTC
TRBJ1-2 | - | TRBV7-2 | few | CASSADRTYGYTF | TGTGCCAGCAGCGCAGACAGGACCTATGGCTACACCTTC
TRBJ2-7 | - | TRBV13 | few | CASSSLYYEQYF | TGTGCCAGCAGCTCCCTTTATTACGAGCAGTACTTC
TRBJ1-4 | TRBD1 | TRBV6-5 | - | CASSYRQGWEKLFF | TGTGCCAGCAGTTATCGACAGGGGTGGGAAAAACTGTTTTTT
TRBJ2-7 | - | TRBV7-9 | - | CASSTRTDEQHF | TGTGCCAGCAGCACCCGGACAGACGAGCAGCACTTC
TRBJ1-2 | - | TRBV9 | - | CASSVGFEGPYGYTF | TGTGCCAGCAGCGTAGGATTCGAGGGTCCCTATGGCTACACCTTC
TRBJ1-1 | - | TRBV6-6 | few | CASSYAGDGNTEAFF | TGTGCCAGCAGTTACGCGGGGGACGGGAACACTGAAGCTTTCTTT